The clone carrying this T cell receptor beta chain showed up just a few times. This sample is drawn from a study of response to subunit inactivated influenza vaccine. TCRdb reprocessed the RT-PCR reads with MiXCR, giving one entry per CDR3 protein. The sample yields hundreds of thousands of distinct CDR3 sequences, about 20% seen once. The CDR3 extends over 16 amino acids. V was shortened by 2 bases and J by 2 bases, with 13 bases between the two germline ends. The germline CDR1 and CDR2 sequences are LGHNA and YSLEER. The chain has TRBV4-3 and TRBJ1-3; D is ambiguous. The sample in question was PBMCs from blood, obtained around 22 months after vaccination. The receptor comes from a man between 45 and 75 years old who received an inactivated influenza vaccine. The CDR3 DNA sequence: TGCGCCAGCAGCCAACGAGTGGGAGGGACTGGAAACACCATATATTTT. Translating gives CASSQRVGGTGNTIYF.